This TCR beta chain was profiled in a study of Ad26.COV2.S vaccination and SARS-CoV-2 variants. Study-wide context: Once or twice, 56 days apart, Ad26.COV2.S was delivered intramuscularly.

This table comes from immunoSEQ multiplex PCR, and its TCRdb copy is limited to in-frame clones, with some not included. The sample shows about 680,000 clones, around 92% of them seen only once. Germline trimming cut 4 bases from V and 10 bases from J; bases unmatched to any gene: 13. The CDR3 loop spans 17 amino acids. Germline-derived CDR1 and CDR2 are SGHNT and YYREEE (reference sequence). Treatment reported: roughly 20 received Ad26.COV2.S at low or high dose, single or two shots; roughly five received placebo; per-sample allocation not given. Specimen acquisition occurred on day 63 following the initial vaccine or placebo injection.

This chain joins TRBV5-4 and TRBJ2-1; 14 bases are shared with TRBD2. The material was peripheral blood, obtained in a trial of Ad26.COV2.S vaccine versus placebo. The clonotype was recovered from a person aged 18 to 65 who received the Ad26.COV2.S COVID-19 vaccine or a placebo. CDR3 bases: TGTGCCAGCAGCCCCGGGACTAGCGGGAGAGGGAGTCGGGAGCAGTTCTTC. This sequence encodes CASSPGTSGRGSREQFF.